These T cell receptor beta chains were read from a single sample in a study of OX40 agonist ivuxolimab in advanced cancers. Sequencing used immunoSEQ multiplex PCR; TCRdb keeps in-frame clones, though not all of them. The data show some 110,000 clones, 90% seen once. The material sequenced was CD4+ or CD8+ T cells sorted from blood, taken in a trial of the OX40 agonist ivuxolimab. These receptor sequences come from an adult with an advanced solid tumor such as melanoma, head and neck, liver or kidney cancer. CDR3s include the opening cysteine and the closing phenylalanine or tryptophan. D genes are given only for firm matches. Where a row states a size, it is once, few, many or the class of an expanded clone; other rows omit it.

CASSPRTIDEQFF	TGCGCCAGCAGCCCTCGGACAATAGATGAGCAGTTCTTC	-	TRBV4-3	-	TRBJ2-1
CASSERSNYGYTF	TGCGCCAGCAGTGAGAGGAGTAACTATGGCTACACCTTC	-	TRBV10-1	-	TRBJ1-2
CASSLNGGGVQPQHF	TGTGCCAGCAGCTTAAATGGAGGGGGCGTTCAGCCCCAGCATTTT	TRBD1	TRBV7-2	-	TRBJ1-5
CASSPSSAGGNTEAFF	TGCGCCAGCAGCCCTTCTTCGGCAGGGGGCAACACTGAAGCTTTCTTT	TRBD1	TRBV10-2	-	TRBJ1-1
CASRRDLNTGELFF	TGTGCCAGCAGGAGGGACCTCAACACCGGGGAGCTGTTTTTT	-	TRBV25-1	-	TRBJ2-2
CASIMGLAGVSNEQFF	TGTGCCAGCATCATGGGACTAGCGGGGGTGTCCAATGAGCAGTTCTTC	TRBD2	TRBV28	-	TRBJ2-1
CAWSVRGAVIYGYTF	TGTGCCTGGAGTGTACGGGGGGCAGTTATCTATGGCTACACCTTC	-	TRBV30	-	TRBJ1-2
CASSYVGLPRNTEAFF	TGTGCCAGCAGTTACGTTGGCCTCCCCCGGAACACTGAAGCTTTCTTT	-	TRBV6-5	-	TRBJ1-1
CASNGLNSNQPQHF	TGTGCCAGCAACGGCCTCAATAGCAATCAGCCCCAGCATTTT	-	TRBV6-5	-	TRBJ1-5
CASSWGQGAFYEQYF	TGTGCCAGCAGCTGGGGACAGGGGGCATTTTACGAGCAGTACTTC	TRBD1	TRBV7-8	-	TRBJ2-7
CASSPYLGTGATF	TGTGCCAGCAGCCCCTACCTCGGGACAGGGGCCACCTTC	TRBD1	TRBV7-9	-	TRBJ1-2
CASSRTLYNSPLHF	TGTGCCAGTAGCCGTACCCTTTATAATTCACCCCTCCACTTT	-	TRBV19	-	TRBJ1-6
CASSQGSVSASEAFF	TGTGCCAGCAGCCAAGGGTCGGTCAGTGCAAGTGAAGCTTTCTTT	-	TRBV14	-	TRBJ1-1
CASSPAGRPAEYF	TGTGCCAGCAGTCCCGCCGGGAGACCCGCAGAGTACTTC	-	TRBV28	-	TRBJ2-7
CAWSKGELEKLFF	TGTGCCTGGAGCAAAGGGGAACTCGAAAAACTGTTTTTT	-	TRBV30	-	TRBJ1-4
CALGGRNNYGYTF	TGTGCCTTGGGGGGGAGAAACAACTATGGCTACACCTTC	-	TRBV30	-	TRBJ1-2
CASSFRENTEAFF	TGTGCCAGCAGCTTTAGGGAGAACACTGAAGCTTTCTTT	-	TRBV11-2	once	TRBJ1-1
CAISESPGTTGNTIYF	TGTGCCATCAGTGAGTCGCCGGGGACAACCGGAAACACCATATATTTT	-	TRBV10-3	-	TRBJ1-3
CASSVSGVGNQPQHF	TGTGCCAGCAGCGTATCGGGGGTTGGAAATCAGCCCCAGCATTTT	-	TRBV9	-	TRBJ1-5
CASSVDDNSSGNTIYF	TGTGCCAGCAGCGTAGATGACAATAGCTCTGGAAACACCATATATTTT	-	TRBV9	-	TRBJ1-3
CASSLGRLSSSTDTQYF	TGCGCCAGCAGCTTGGGACGCCTATCTAGCAGCACAGATACGCAGTATTTT	-	TRBV5-1	-	TRBJ2-3
CASSRGGGRDNEQFF	TGTGCCAGCAGCCGAGGGGGCGGGAGAGACAATGAGCAGTTCTTC	-	TRBV5-4	-	TRBJ2-1
CASSFRRFLGGHPMNTEAFF	TGTGCCAGCAGTTTTCGGAGGTTTTTGGGGGGTCACCCAATGAACACTGAAGCTTTCTTT	-	TRBV27	-	TRBJ1-1
CASSSGGVWGLAGEQYF	TGTGCCAGCAGTTCGGGGGGGGTGTGGGGACTAGCTGGAGAGCAGTACTTC	TRBD2	TRBV27	-	TRBJ2-7
CASSLVSGRQETQYF	TGTGCCAGCAGCTTAGTTTCAGGGCGGCAAGAGACCCAGTACTTC	-	TRBV7-7	-	TRBJ2-5
CASSLVTDTQYF	TGCGCCAGCAGCTTGGTTACAGATACGCAGTATTTT	-	TRBV5-1	-	TRBJ2-3
CASGFDQPQHF	TGTGCTAGTGGTTTCGATCAGCCCCAGCATTTT	-	TRBV12-5	-	TRBJ1-5
CASSLGRRDTGELFF	TGTGCCAGCAGCTTAGGGCGTAGGGACACCGGGGAGCTGTTTTTT	-	TRBV11-1	-	TRBJ2-2
CAGQWGWNSPLHF	TGTGCCGGTCAGTGGGGATGGAATTCACCCCTCCACTTT	-	TRBV7-2	few	TRBJ1-6
CAISERGNTIYF	TGTGCCATCAGTGAGAGGGGCAACACCATATATTTT	-	TRBV10-3	few	TRBJ1-3
CASSVAGQGYTF	TGTGCCAGCAGCGTAGCGGGTCAGGGCTACACCTTC	-	TRBV7-9	-	TRBJ1-2
CASSLSPGANYGYTF	TGCGCCAGCAGCTTGTCCCCGGGAGCTAACTATGGCTACACCTTC	-	TRBV5-1	-	TRBJ1-2
CASSSGAFSETQYF	TGTGCCAGTAGTTCTGGGGCCTTCTCAGAGACCCAGTACTTC	-	TRBV19	-	TRBJ2-5
CAWLLWGGKNEQFF	TGTGCCTGGCTCTTGTGGGGGGGTAAAAATGAGCAGTTCTTC	TRBD2	TRBV30	once	TRBJ2-1
CASSGIRGRNQPQHF	TGCGCCAGCAGCGGGATTAGAGGCCGCAATCAGCCCCAGCATTTT	-	TRBV10-1	once	TRBJ1-5
CASNPRRGEETQYF	TGTGCCAGCAACCCACGGCGAGGGGAAGAGACCCAGTACTTC	-	TRBV6-5	-	TRBJ2-5
CASRPRAGNTQYF	TGTGCCAGTAGACCCAGGGCGGGGAATACGCAGTATTTT	-	TRBV19	-	TRBJ2-3
CASKGLALNTGELFF	TGTGCCAGTAAGGGTCTAGCCTTGAACACCGGGGAGCTGTTTTTT	-	TRBV19	-	TRBJ2-2
CASSPRDRNTEAFF	TGTGCCAGCTCACCACGGGACAGGAACACTGAAGCTTTCTTT	TRBD1	TRBV18	-	TRBJ1-1
CASSPGQGASPLHF	TGTGCCAGCAGTCCAGGACAGGGGGCTTCACCCCTCCACTTT	TRBD1	TRBV6-5	-	TRBJ1-6
CASSVAGQGTDTQYF	TGTGCCAGCAGCGTAGCCGGACAGGGCACAGATACGCAGTATTTT	TRBD1	TRBV9	-	TRBJ2-3
CAWGTDGAGNTIYF	TGTGCCTGGGGGACAGACGGGGCTGGAAACACCATATATTTT	TRBD1	TRBV30	-	TRBJ1-3
CASRGTTTSTNEKLFF	TGCGCCAGCAGAGGAACTACCACATCAACTAATGAAAAACTGTTTTTT	-	TRBV10-2	-	TRBJ1-4
CAWRWGREQFF	TGTGCCTGGAGATGGGGCCGTGAGCAGTTCTTC	-	TRBV30	once	TRBJ2-1
CASSQSGKGFTQYF	TGTGCCAGCAGCCAATCAGGGAAGGGGTTCACGCAGTACTTC	-	TRBV7-8	-	TRBJ2-7
CASSVKNYGYTF	TGTGCCAGTAGTGTCAAGAACTATGGCTACACCTTC	-	TRBV19	-	TRBJ1-2
CASSKGTGSVNEKLFF	TGTGCTAGCAGCAAGGGAACGGGTTCCGTTAATGAAAAACTGTTTTTT	-	TRBV7-7	-	TRBJ1-4